The next 19 T cell receptor beta chains were all read from a single sample in a study of cytomegalovirus exposure and HLA in healthy donors. Clones were read by immunoSEQ multiplex PCR, and TCRdb kept only the in-frame ones, dropping some. The table has about 200,000 clones, roughly 88% seen once. Sequenced sample: PBMCs. The receptor set was obtained from a woman under 30 in good health and CMV-seronegative.

The chain links TRBV29-1 to TRBJ1-1; 10 nucleotides agree with TRBD1. The junction had 10 bases not matched to a gene; V was cut back by 4 bases and J by 8 bases. The CDR3 is 14 amino acids. Germline loops: CDR1 SQVTM, CDR2 ANQGSEA. The CDR3 region is CSVVSRQGAREAFF. CDR3 bases: TGCAGCGTTGTTTCGAGACAGGGGGCTAGGGAAGCTTTCTTT.

The chain combines TRBV29-1 with TRBJ2-7; 11 bases agree with TRBD2. Per the germline V gene, CDR1 is SQVTM and CDR2 is ANQGSEA. V shed 6 bases, J shed 0 bases, and the junction held 13 bases outside the gene matches. The CDR3 has 17 residues. CDR3: CSVHPGGLAGGSYEQYF. CDR3 DNA sequence: TGCAGCGTCCATCCTGGGGGCCTAGCGGGAGGCTCCTACGAGCAGTACTTC.

V is TRBV6-6 and J is TRBJ2-1; 7 bases agree with TRBD1. CDR3 length equals 15 residues. The V and J ends lost 6 bases and 0 bases, in that order; junction bases with no gene match: 5. Germline V gene sequence: CDR1 MNHNY, CDR2 SVGAGI (reference sequence). The CDR3 loop reads CASSSGTDSYNEQFF. Here the CDR3 DNA reads TGTGCCAGCAGCTCCGGGACAGACTCCTACAATGAGCAGTTCTTC.

The chain recombines TRBV19 with TRBJ1-2; D gene ambiguous. The CDR3 consists of 16 residues. From germline, CDR1 is LNHDA and CDR2 SQIVND (reference sequence). The V end was cut by 3 bases, the J end by 2 bases, with 16 bases between. The CDR3 DNA sequence: TGTGCCAGTAGTATTGGGCCGGCAGCTGTCAACTATGGCTACACCTTC. Protein: CASSIGPAAVNYGYTF.

This clone appeared a single time. The V call is TRBV28, the J call TRBJ2-1; TRBD2 aligns across 9 bases. This CDR3 spans 15 amino acids. Germline CDR1 MDHEN, CDR2 SYDVKM. With 5 bases clipped from V and 4 bases from J, the junction kept 6 bases outside the gene matches. The CDR3 here is CASSEMTSGYNEQFF. The CDR3, as DNA: TGTGCCAGCAGTGAAATGACTAGCGGTTACAATGAGCAGTTCTTC.

The chain employs TRBV28 and TRBJ2-1; a weak D match, TRBD2 (5 bases). The CDR3 is 13 amino acids. The ends were cut back, 4 bases at V and 5 bases at J, with 9 bases in the middle. The V gene's germline CDR1 is MDHEN and CDR2 SYDVKM. DNA for the CDR3: TGTGCCAGCAGTTCGCTGGGAGACAATGAGCAGTTCTTC. It encodes CASSSLGDNEQFF.

The V gene is TRBV19, the J gene TRBJ2-7, with D possibly TRBD1 on 5 matching bases. Germline assignment: CDR1 LNHDA and CDR2 SQIVND (reference sequence). This CDR3 contains 16 residues. Trimming removed 1 base at V and 0 bases at J, with 13 bases between. The CDR3 sequence: CASSIGAGHLSYEQYF. The CDR3 region has the DNA TGTGCCAGTAGTATAGGAGCCGGACATCTCTCCTACGAGCAGTACTTC.

This clone showed up just a few times. V usage is TRBV7-9 and J usage is TRBJ1-2; possibly TRBD1 for D (5 bases). V was shortened by 9 bases and J by 6 bases, with 8 bases between the two germline ends. Looked up from germline, CDR1 is SEHNR and CDR2 is FQNEAQ (reference sequence). CDR3 length: 10 amino acids. The CDR3 reads CASEGDGYTF. The CDR3 region has the DNA TGTGCCAGTGAAGGGGATGGCTACACCTTC. Full variable domain (remainder filled in from reference TRBV7-9 and TRBJ1-2): DTGVSQNPRHKITKRGQNVTFRCDPISEHNRLYWYRQTLGQGPEFLTYFQNEAQLEKSRLLSDRFSAERPKGSFSTLEIQRTEQGDSAMYLCASEGDGYTFGSGTRLTVV.

The chain carries TRBV9 and TRBJ2-3; D perhaps matches TRBD2 (6 bases). The CDR3 is 16 amino acids. Trimming took 3 bases from V and 7 from J, leaving 21 bases between them. Germline lookup yields CDR1 SGDLS and CDR2 YYNGEE. For the CDR3, the DNA is TGTGCCAGCAGCGGTCACCGGGACTCAGCTGGTTATACGCAGTATTTT. Its protein is CASSGHRDSAGYTQYF.

The J gene is TRBJ2-1, the V gene TRBV4-2, with 11 bases identical to TRBD2. This CDR3 spans 17 amino acids. Trimming took 1 base from V and 8 from J; bases not matched to a gene: 10. The germline V gene encodes CDR1 LGHNA and CDR2 YNFKEQ. Written as DNA, the CDR3 is TGTGCCAGCAGCCAAGGAGAAACTAGCGGGAGTTATTATGAGCAGTTCTTC. Translating gives CASSQGETSGSYYEQFF.

The chain combines TRBV13 with TRBJ2-2, with D possibly TRBD2 on 6 matching bases. Germline V CDR1 and CDR2: PRHDT, FYEKMQ (reference sequence). V was cut by 7 bases and J by 3 bases, with 15 bases left in between. This CDR3 comprises 15 residues. CDR3 residues: CASTPAGTYTGELFF. In DNA, the CDR3 is TGTGCCAGCACCCCGGCCGGGACTTACACCGGGGAGCTGTTTTTT. The whole variable domain, remainder taken from reference TRBV13 and TRBJ2-2, is AAGVIQSPRHLIKEKRETATLKCYPIPRHDTVYWYQQGPGQDPQFLISFYEKMQSDKGSIPDRFSAQQFSDYHSELNMSSLELGDSALYFCASTPAGTYTGELFFGEGSRLTVL.

The chain has TRBV6-5 and TRBJ2-7; 12 nucleotides match TRBD2. Losses at the gene ends were 9 bases for V and 0 bases for J; bases not matched to a gene: 6. The CDR3 totals 15 residues. CDR1 and CDR2 (germline): MNHEY, SVGAGI. CDR3 region: CASRTSGTSSYEQYF. CDR3 sequence (DNA): TGTGCCAGTAGGACTAGCGGGACCAGCTCCTACGAGCAGTACTTC.

The rearrangement uses TRBV27 and TRBJ2-7; 8 bases map to TRBD2. Germline loops: CDR1 MNHEY, CDR2 SMNVEV (reference sequence). CDR3 size: 14 residues. V gave up 2 bases and J gave up 3 bases; unmatched junction bases: 3. The CDR3 here is CASSLAAGDYEQYF. CDR3 DNA sequence: TGTGCCAGCAGTTTAGCAGCGGGAGACTACGAGCAGTACTTC.

The V gene is TRBV9, the J gene TRBJ2-1; 9 nucleotides match TRBD2. The V gene's germline CDR1 is SGDLS and CDR2 YYNGEE. The CDR3 is 15 amino acids. J gave up 8 bases and V 6 bases, and 12 bases lay outside the gene matches. CDR3 amino acids: CASNRAGGSGDEQFF. CDR3 nucleotides: TGTGCCAGCAATCGTGCGGGAGGGTCAGGGGATGAGCAGTTCTTC. The variable domain in full, completed from reference TRBV9 and TRBJ2-1, reads DSGVTQTPKHLITATGQRVTLRCSPRSGDLSVYWYQQSLDQGLQFLIQYYNGEERAKGNILERFSAQQFPDLHSELNLSSLELGDSALYFCASNRAGGSGDEQFFGPGTRLTVL.

The chain recombines TRBV5-1 with TRBJ1-1; 7 bases are shared with TRBD1. Trimming removed 1 base from V and 0 bases from J; junction bases left unmatched: 12. Per germline, CDR1 SGHRS and CDR2 YFSETQ. CDR3 length equals 18 residues. The CDR3 sequence is CASSLFLGTGAMNTEAFF. The CDR3 nucleotides read TGCGCCAGCAGCTTGTTTCTAGGAACAGGGGCCATGAACACTGAAGCTTTCTTT.

In its sample, this clone was seen a few times. The CDR3 DNA reads TGTGCCAGCAGTTTAGTGGGAGACAGGGGGAATCAGCCCCAGCATTTT. Amino acid sequence: CASSLVGDRGNQPQHF. The chain carries TRBV28 and TRBJ1-5; 9 bases match TRBD1. This CDR3 is built from 16 residues. Trimming cost V 2 bases and J 4 bases; bases outside gene matches: 6. From germline, CDR1 is MDHEN and CDR2 SYDVKM. The entire variable domain, with the rest obtained from reference TRBV28 and TRBJ1-5, is as follows: DVKVTQSSRYLVKRTGEKVFLECVQDMDHENMFWYRQDPGLGLRLIYFSYDVKMKEKGDIPEGYSVSREKKERFSLILESASTNQTSMYLCASSLVGDRGNQPQHFGDGTRLSIL.

The chain employs TRBV2 and TRBJ1-2; D is unresolved. The CDR3 extends over 16 amino acids. Germline V gives CDR1 SNHLY, CDR2 FYNNEI. The V end was cut by 6 bases, the J end by 5 bases, with 22 bases between. CDR3 DNA: TGTGCCAGCAGGGGCAACGCACGCTTAAAAACATATGGCTACACCTTC. Translated: CASRGNARLKTYGYTF.

The gene calls are TRBV28 and TRBJ2-3; 7 bases align to TRBD2. CDR1 is MDHEN and CDR2 is SYDVKM in the germline V gene. This CDR3 region has 16 residues. V was pared by 7 bases and J by 1 base, with 11 bases of the junction left unmatched. The CDR3 nucleotides read TGTGCCAGCACCTCGCGGGGACTACCGGGCACAGATACGCAGTATTTT. It yields the protein CASTSRGLPGTDTQYF.

This clone has a handful of counts. This chain connects TRBV4-1 to TRBJ1-2, with 11 bases lining up with TRBD1. V lost 0 bases and J lost 3; bases outside the gene matches: 6. CDR3 size: 17 residues. CDR1 is MGHRA and CDR2 is YSYEKL in the germline V gene. CDR3 bases: TGCGCCAGCAGCCAAGATCCCCCGGGACAGGGGGACTATGGCTACACCTTC. It yields the protein CASSQDPPGQGDYGYTF.